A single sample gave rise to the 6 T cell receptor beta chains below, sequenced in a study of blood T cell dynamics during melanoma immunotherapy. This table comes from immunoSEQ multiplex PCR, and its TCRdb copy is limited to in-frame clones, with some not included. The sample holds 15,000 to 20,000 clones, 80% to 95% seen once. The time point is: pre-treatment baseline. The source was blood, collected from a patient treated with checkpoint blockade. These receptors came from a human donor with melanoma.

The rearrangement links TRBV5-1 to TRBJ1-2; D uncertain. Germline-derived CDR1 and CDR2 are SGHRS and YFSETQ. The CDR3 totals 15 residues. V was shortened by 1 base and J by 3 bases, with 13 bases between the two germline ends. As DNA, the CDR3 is TGCGCCAGCAGCTTGACCGACTCCCCGGACTATGGCTACACCTTC. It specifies CASSLTDSPDYGYTF.

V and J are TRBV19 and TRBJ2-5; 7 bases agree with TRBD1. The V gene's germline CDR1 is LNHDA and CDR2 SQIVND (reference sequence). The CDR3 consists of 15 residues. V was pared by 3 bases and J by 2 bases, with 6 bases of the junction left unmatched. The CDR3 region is CASSIRQGLQETQYF. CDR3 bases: TGTGCCAGTAGTATTCGACAGGGCCTACAAGAGACCCAGTACTTC.

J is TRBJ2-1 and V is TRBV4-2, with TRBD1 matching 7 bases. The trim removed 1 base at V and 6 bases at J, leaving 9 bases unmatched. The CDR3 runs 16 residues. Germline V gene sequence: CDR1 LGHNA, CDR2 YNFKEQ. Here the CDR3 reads CASSQGDSWAPNEQFF. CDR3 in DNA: TGTGCCAGCAGCCAAGGGGACAGCTGGGCCCCCAATGAGCAGTTCTTC.

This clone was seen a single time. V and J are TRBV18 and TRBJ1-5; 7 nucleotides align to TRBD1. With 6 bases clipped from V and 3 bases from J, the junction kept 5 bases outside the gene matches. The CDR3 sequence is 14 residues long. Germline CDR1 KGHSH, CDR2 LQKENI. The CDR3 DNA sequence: TGTGCCAGCTCGGGCGGGACAGACAATCAGCCCCAGCATTTT. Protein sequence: CASSGGTDNQPQHF.

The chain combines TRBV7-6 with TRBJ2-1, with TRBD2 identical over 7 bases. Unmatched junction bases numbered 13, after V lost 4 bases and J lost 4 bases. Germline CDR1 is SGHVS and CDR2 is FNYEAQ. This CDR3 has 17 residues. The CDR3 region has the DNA TGTGCCAGCAGCTATGATTTTGGGAAGCGGGATTACAATGAGCAGTTCTTC. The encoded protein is CASSYDFGKRDYNEQFF.

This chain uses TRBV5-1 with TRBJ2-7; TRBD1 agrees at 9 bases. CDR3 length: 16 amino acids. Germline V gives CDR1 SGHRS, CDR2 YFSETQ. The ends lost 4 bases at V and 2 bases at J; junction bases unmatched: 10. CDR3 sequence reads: CASSPGGTGTPYEQYF. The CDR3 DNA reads TGCGCCAGCAGCCCAGGAGGGACAGGGACCCCCTACGAGCAGTACTTC.